A single sample gave rise to the 25 T cell receptor beta chains below, sequenced in a study of T cell repertoires and HLA-DP antigens. Sequencing used immunoSEQ multiplex PCR; TCRdb keeps in-frame clones, though not all of them. The sample lists approximately 100,000 clones, approximately 86% occurring once. Their antigens remain unidentified. Sequenced material: CD4+ T cells from PBMCs. These receptors all stem from a man aged 50 to 59 in good health and CMV-seronegative.

This chain joins TRBV19 and TRBJ2-7, with 9 bases that match TRBD1. Germline V gene sequence: CDR1 LNHDA, CDR2 SQIVND (reference sequence). V trimming: 7 bases; J trimming: 1 base; junction bases outside the gene matches: 5. The CDR3 spans 14 residues. The CDR3, as DNA: TGTGCCAGTAACAGGGGACAGGGTTCCTACGAGCAGTACTTC. Translated: CASNRGQGSYEQYF.

This rearrangement joins TRBV7-2 to TRBJ2-5; D is unresolved. The CDR3 runs 15 residues. Germline-derived CDR1 and CDR2 are SGHTA and FQGNSA. V was clipped by 1 base and J by 1 base, with 10 bases between them. CDR3 protein: CASSLGSTPQETQYF. The CDR3 region has the DNA TGTGCCAGCAGCTTAGGCAGCACACCCCAAGAGACCCAGTACTTC.

The chain combines TRBV7-6 with TRBJ1-5; D call uncertain. This CDR3 comprises 14 residues. V shed 0 bases and J shed 6 bases, with 9 bases lying between them. Germline assignment: CDR1 SGHVS and CDR2 FNYEAQ. The CDR3 sequence is CASSLAPLVQPQHF. As DNA, the CDR3 is TGTGCCAGCAGCTTAGCGCCCTTGGTTCAGCCCCAGCATTTT.

The chain recombines TRBV4-2 with TRBJ2-3, with 7 bases aligning to TRBD2. V was clipped by 1 base and J by 6 bases; unmatched bases: 10. In germline, CDR1 is LGHNA, CDR2 YNFKEQ. The CDR3 spans 16 residues. CDR3 sequence: CASSQGVAGVSDTQYF. DNA for the CDR3: TGTGCCAGCAGCCAAGGGGTGGCGGGGGTCAGTGATACGCAGTATTTT.

This clone has just a few counts. This chain uses TRBV28 with TRBJ2-6; TRBD2 might be the D (5 bases). V was trimmed by 1 base and J by 3 bases, leaving 10 bases between them. Germline assignment: CDR1 MDHEN and CDR2 SYDVKM. The CDR3 contains 16 residues. The CDR3 sequence is CASSLLDRDGANVLTF. CDR3 coding DNA: TGTGCCAGCAGTTTATTGGACCGGGATGGGGCCAACGTCCTGACTTTC. The complete variable domain, with remaining parts taken from reference TRBV28 and TRBJ2-6, reads DVKVTQSSRYLVKRTGEKVFLECVQDMDHENMFWYRQDPGLGLRLIYFSYDVKMKEKGDIPEGYSVSREKKERFSLILESASTNQTSMYLCASSLLDRDGANVLTFGAGSRLTVL.

This clone was seen a single time. CDR3 bases: TGTGCCAGCAGCCAAGCCTCAGGGGGCCTCTACGGCTACACCTTC. Amino acid sequence: CASSQASGGLYGYTF. The chain employs TRBV4-2 and TRBJ1-2; TRBD1 aligns across 8 bases. With 1 base clipped from V and 8 bases from J, the junction kept 9 bases outside the gene matches. CDR3 length: 15 residues. Germline V gene lookup returns CDR1 LGHNA and CDR2 YNFKEQ.

V usage is TRBV5-1 and J usage is TRBJ2-2; no firm D call. Trimming took 3 bases from V and 3 from J, leaving 3 bases between them. The CDR3 loop spans 12 amino acids. The V gene's germline CDR1 is SGHRS and CDR2 YFSETQ. CDR3 in amino acids: CASSWDTGELFF. In DNA form, the CDR3 reads TGCGCCAGCAGCTGGGACACCGGGGAGCTGTTTTTT.

V usage is TRBV11-2 and J usage is TRBJ2-3; no clear D gene. CDR3 length: 12 residues. Trimming removed 8 bases from V and 7 bases from J, with 13 bases in between. Germline V gene sequence: CDR1 SGHAT, CDR2 FQNNGV. DNA of the CDR3: TGTGCCAGCCTGGTACACGTTCATACGCAGTATTTT. The encoded protein is CASLVHVHTQYF.

The chain combines TRBV30 with TRBJ2-4, with no clear D. The germline CDR1 and CDR2 sequences are GTSNPN and SVGIG (reference sequence). The V end was cut by 5 bases, the J end by 0 bases, with 2 bases between. The CDR3 loop spans 11 amino acids. The CDR3: CAWGAKNIQYF. CDR3 in DNA: TGTGCCTGGGGAGCCAAAAACATTCAGTACTTC.

The V call is TRBV6-6, the J call TRBJ2-5; no definite D call. With 7 bases removed from V and 5 bases from J, the gap between germline ends came to 14 bases. Germline V gives CDR1 MNHNY, CDR2 SVGAGI (reference sequence). The CDR3 loop spans 13 amino acids. CDR3 coding DNA: TGTGCCAGCAACGCCGACGGCAGGGAGACCCAGTACTTC. As protein: CASNADGRETQYF.

As concerns this clone: A read error may account for a junction end that differs from germline. The rearrangement links TRBV7-7 to TRBJ2-5, with 14 positions matching TRBD2. The germline CDR1 and CDR2 sequences are SSHAT and FNYEAQ (reference sequence). The CDR3 has 16 amino acids. The DNA of the CDR3 is TGTGCTAGCAGCCCCGGACTAGCGGGAGGTGGGGAGACCCAGTACTTC. Translated: CASSPGLAGGGETQYF.

The chain's CDR3 is CATSSEGGSRETQYF. In DNA, the CDR3 is TGTGCCACCAGCAGCGAGGGAGGTTCGAGGGAGACCCAGTACTTC. The rearrangement uses TRBV15 and TRBJ2-5; maybe TRBD2 (6 bases). From germline, CDR1 is LNHNV and CDR2 YYDKDF (reference sequence). Trimming left V 3 bases short and J 5 bases short, with 16 bases between. The CDR3 spans 15 residues.

The chain is built from TRBV2 and TRBJ1-1; 9 bases match TRBD1. V shed 6 bases, J shed 11 bases, and the junction held 13 bases outside the gene matches. This CDR3 spans 14 amino acids. Germline lookup yields CDR1 SNHLY and CDR2 FYNNEI. The CDR3 region has the DNA TGTGCCAGCAGGAAGCCGGGACAGGGTTTGAATGCTTTCTTT. Residues: CASRKPGQGLNAFF. Supplemented by reference TRBV2 and TRBJ1-1, the full variable domain reads EPEVTQTPSHQVTQMGQEVILRCVPISNHLYFYWYRQILGQKVEFLVSFYNNEISEKSEIFDDQFSVERPDGSNFTLKIRSTKLEDSAMYFCASRKPGQGLNAFFGQGTRLTVV.

In its sample, this clone was seen once. The J gene is TRBJ2-7, the V gene TRBV28, with 8 bases fitting TRBD1. This CDR3 has 13 amino acids. The V gene end was trimmed by 2 bases and the J gene end by 5 bases; junction bases not matched to a gene: 2. Germline CDR1 MDHEN, CDR2 SYDVKM. The CDR3 region is CASSLQGADEQYF. The CDR3 DNA is TGTGCCAGCAGTTTACAGGGGGCGGACGAGCAGTACTTC. Based on the CDR3 plus reference TRBV28 and TRBJ2-7, the full variable domain is DVKVTQSSRYLVKRTGEKVFLECVQDMDHENMFWYRQDPGLGLRLIYFSYDVKMKEKGDIPEGYSVSREKKERFSLILESASTNQTSMYLCASSLQGADEQYFGPGTRLTVT.

This clone is deemed medium-sized (0.01 to 0.1%). V usage is TRBV2 and J usage is TRBJ2-2; no firm D call. V shed 6 bases and J shed 4 bases, with 9 bases lying between them. Germline lookup yields CDR1 SNHLY and CDR2 FYNNEI. The CDR3 sequence is 13 residues long. In nucleotides, the CDR3 is TGTGCCAGCAGGGGGTCTGGCACCGGGGAGCTGTTTTTT. It codes for CASRGSGTGELFF. Variable domain in full (rest from reference TRBV2 and TRBJ2-2): EPEVTQTPSHQVTQMGQEVILRCVPISNHLYFYWYRQILGQKVEFLVSFYNNEISEKSEIFDDQFSVERPDGSNFTLKIRSTKLEDSAMYFCASRGSGTGELFFGEGSRLTVL.

V is TRBV7-3 and J is TRBJ2-3; D is uncertain. Germline CDR1 SGHTA, CDR2 FQGTGA. This CDR3 is built from 15 residues. V was shortened by 0 bases and J by 4 bases, with 11 bases between the two germline ends. The CDR3: CASSLTANGADTQYF. The CDR3 DNA is TGTGCCAGCAGCTTAACTGCTAATGGGGCAGATACGCAGTATTTT. Complete variable domain (other parts from reference TRBV7-3 and TRBJ2-3): GAGVSQTPSNKVTEKGKYVELRCDPISGHTALYWYRQSLGQGPEFLIYFQGTGAADDSGLPNDRFFAVRPEGSVSTLKIQRTERGDSAVYLCASSLTANGADTQYFGPGTRLTVL.

The V call is TRBV28, the J call TRBJ1-5, with D possibly matching TRBD1 (6 bases). The V and J ends lost 2 bases and 2 bases respectively, with 19 bases between them. CDR3 size: 18 residues. Per the germline V gene, CDR1 is MDHEN and CDR2 is SYDVKM. The CDR3: CASSLLGTGKIGNQPQHF. The DNA for the CDR3 is TGTGCCAGCAGTTTACTCGGAACAGGGAAAATTGGCAATCAGCCCCAGCATTTT.

V gene TRBV18 combines with J gene TRBJ2-3; 13 bases fit TRBD2. The ends lost 5 bases at V and 4 bases at J; junction bases unmatched: 6. Germline V lookup: CDR1 KGHSH, CDR2 LQKENI. The CDR3 runs 16 residues. The chain's CDR3 is CASSSLAGGPPDTQYF. The CDR3 nucleotides are TGTGCCAGCTCATCACTAGCGGGAGGGCCCCCAGATACGCAGTATTTT.

The chain employs TRBV28 and TRBJ2-6; D is possibly TRBD1 or TRBD2 (5 bases each). The CDR3 loop spans 15 amino acids. V lost 2 bases and J 3 bases, leaving 8 bases between the germline ends. CDR1 is MDHEN and CDR2 is SYDVKM in the germline V gene. CDR3 coding DNA: TGTGCCAGCAGTTTAGTGGGGGATGGGGCCAACGTCCTGACTTTC. Its protein is CASSLVGDGANVLTF. The full variable domain, rest sourced from reference TRBV28 and TRBJ2-6, is DVKVTQSSRYLVKRTGEKVFLECVQDMDHENMFWYRQDPGLGLRLIYFSYDVKMKEKGDIPEGYSVSREKKERFSLILESASTNQTSMYLCASSLVGDGANVLTFGAGSRLTVL.

The V gene is TRBV6-6, the J gene TRBJ2-7; 8 bases map to TRBD1. The V gene's germline CDR1 is MNHNY and CDR2 SVGAGI (reference sequence). The CDR3 totals 13 residues. Unmatched junction bases numbered 3, after V lost 5 bases and J lost 3 bases. Here the CDR3 DNA reads TGTGCCAGCAGTCGCGACAGGGGCTACGAGCAGTACTTC. Protein product: CASSRDRGYEQYF.

The chain has TRBV19 and TRBJ1-3, with D unclear. Germline-derived CDR1 and CDR2 are LNHDA and SQIVND (reference sequence). V was cut by 3 bases and J by 4 bases, with 10 bases left in between. This CDR3 has 14 amino acids. Here the CDR3 reads CASSIWAAGNTIYF. In nucleotides, the CDR3 is TGTGCCAGTAGTATTTGGGCGGCGGGAAACACCATATATTTT.

The chain recombines TRBV2 with TRBJ2-3; 8 bases agree with TRBD2. The CDR3 is made up of 15 amino acids. CDR1 is SNHLY and CDR2 is FYNNEI in the germline V gene. V shed 4 bases, J shed 4 bases, and the junction held 7 bases outside the gene matches. The CDR3 sequence: CASSVRLAGPDTQYF. As DNA, the CDR3 is TGTGCCAGCAGTGTTCGCCTAGCGGGTCCAGATACGCAGTATTTT.

The J gene is TRBJ1-1, the V gene TRBV18; perhaps TRBD1 as D (6 bases). This CDR3 has 15 residues. V was trimmed by 5 bases and J by 0 bases, leaving 13 bases between them. Germline loops: CDR1 KGHSH, CDR2 LQKENI. The CDR3 here is CASSLSGHLNTEAFF. CDR3 DNA sequence: TGTGCCAGCTCATTGTCGGGACACTTGAACACTGAAGCTTTCTTT.

The V gene is TRBV7-8, the J gene TRBJ2-7, with TRBD1 matching 8 bases. The CDR3 covers 11 residues. The J segment lost 9 bases and the V segment lost 5 bases, leaving 3 bases of the junction unmatched. Germline V gene sequence: CDR1 SGHVS, CDR2 FQNEAQ. DNA of the CDR3: TGTGCCAGCAGCCAGGGGGCCGGGCAGTACTTC. Residues: CASSQGAGQYF.

The chain has TRBV19 and TRBJ1-5; no definite D call. The CDR3 runs 15 residues. Per the germline V gene, CDR1 is LNHDA and CDR2 is SQIVND (reference sequence). V was trimmed by 4 bases and J by 4 bases, leaving 14 bases between them. The CDR3 sequence: CASSNTAPSNQPQHF. In nucleotides, the CDR3 is TGTGCCAGTAGTAACACAGCCCCAAGTAATCAGCCCCAGCATTTT.